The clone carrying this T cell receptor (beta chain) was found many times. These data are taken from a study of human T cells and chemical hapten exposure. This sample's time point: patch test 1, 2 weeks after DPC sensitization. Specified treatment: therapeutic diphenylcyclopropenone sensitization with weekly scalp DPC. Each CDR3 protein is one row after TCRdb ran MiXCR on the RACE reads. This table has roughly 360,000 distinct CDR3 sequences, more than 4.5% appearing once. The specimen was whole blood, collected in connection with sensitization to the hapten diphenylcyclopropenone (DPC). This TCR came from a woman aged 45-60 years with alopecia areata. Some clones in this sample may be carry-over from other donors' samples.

In DNA form, the CDR3 reads TGCGCCAGCAGCTTGGGACTAGCGGGAGTGGCGGAGACCCAGTACTTC. This codes for CASSLGLAGVAETQYF. The chain carries TRBV5-1 and TRBJ2-5, with 12 bases fitting TRBD2. Germline trimming cut 0 bases from V and 5 bases from J; bases unmatched to any gene: 5. Germline V CDR1 and CDR2: SGHRS, YFSETQ. This CDR3 contains 16 residues.